Described below is a single T cell receptor (beta chain) sequence and its context. This specimen comes from a study of CD8 T cells in ankylosing spondylitis. TCRdb redid the calling of the 5' RACE reads with MiXCR, one entry per CDR3 protein. The sample records 250,000 or so distinct CDR3 sequences, about 24% being singletons. The CDR3 runs 15 residues. The germline CDR1 and CDR2 sequences are SGHRS and YFSETQ. V trimming: 0 bases; J trimming: 4 bases; junction bases outside the gene matches: 3. Sequenced material: blood, either unsorted or a sorted T cell fraction (not recorded which). The origin of this receptor is a male donor with ankylosing spondylitis or in good health (not recorded which). This rearrangement joins TRBV5-1 to TRBJ2-1; 8 nucleotides align to TRBD2. The DNA for the CDR3 is TGCGCCAGCAGCTTGGACGGGGGGGCGTACAATGAGCAGTTCTTC. The encoded protein is CASSLDGGAYNEQFF.